The sequence of this T cell receptor (beta chain) was determined in a study of CD8 T cells in ankylosing spondylitis. The V and J ends lost 4 bases and 0 bases respectively, with 14 bases between them. Germline values: CDR1 MDHEN, CDR2 SYDVKM. The CDR3 covers 16 residues. Regarding the study as a whole: The authors reported significant enrichment of disease-linked clones in matched ankylosing spondylitis synovial fluid. There was a TCR beta motif, made of several highly homologous variants, that appeared characteristic of ankylosing spondylitis blood.

The table lists this clonotype with a count of one. Its antigen is undetermined. TCRdb reprocessed the 5' RACE reads via MiXCR and lists one record per CDR3 protein. The sample yields about 260,000 distinct CDR3 sequences, 15% to 25% seen once. The sequenced sample consisted of blood, either unsorted or a sorted T cell fraction (not recorded which). The sequence derives from a male donor with ankylosing spondylitis or in good health (not recorded which). The chain is built from TRBV28 and TRBJ2-3; D call uncertain. In DNA, the CDR3 is TGTGCCAGCAGTTCGCCGGGCGATCCTAGCACAGATACGCAGTATTTT. Translated, it gives CASSSPGDPSTDTQYF. The full variable domain, its missing parts supplied by reference TRBV28 and TRBJ2-3, is DVKVTQSSRYLVKRTGEKVFLECVQDMDHENMFWYRQDPGLGLRLIYFSYDVKMKEKGDIPEGYSVSREKKERFSLILESASTNQTSMYLCASSSPGDPSTDTQYFGPGTRLTVL.